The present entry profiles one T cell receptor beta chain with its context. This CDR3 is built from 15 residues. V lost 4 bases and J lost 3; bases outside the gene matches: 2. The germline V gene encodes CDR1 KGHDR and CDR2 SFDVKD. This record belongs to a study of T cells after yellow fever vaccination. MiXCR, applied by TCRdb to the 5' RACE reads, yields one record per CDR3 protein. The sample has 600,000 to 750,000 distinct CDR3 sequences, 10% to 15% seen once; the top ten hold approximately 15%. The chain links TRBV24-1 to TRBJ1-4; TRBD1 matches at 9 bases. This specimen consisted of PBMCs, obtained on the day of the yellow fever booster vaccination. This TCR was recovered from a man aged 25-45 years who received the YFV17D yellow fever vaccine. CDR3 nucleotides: TGTGCCACCAGTGAGGGACAGGGACCTAATGAAAAACTGTTTTTT. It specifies CATSEGQGPNEKLFF.